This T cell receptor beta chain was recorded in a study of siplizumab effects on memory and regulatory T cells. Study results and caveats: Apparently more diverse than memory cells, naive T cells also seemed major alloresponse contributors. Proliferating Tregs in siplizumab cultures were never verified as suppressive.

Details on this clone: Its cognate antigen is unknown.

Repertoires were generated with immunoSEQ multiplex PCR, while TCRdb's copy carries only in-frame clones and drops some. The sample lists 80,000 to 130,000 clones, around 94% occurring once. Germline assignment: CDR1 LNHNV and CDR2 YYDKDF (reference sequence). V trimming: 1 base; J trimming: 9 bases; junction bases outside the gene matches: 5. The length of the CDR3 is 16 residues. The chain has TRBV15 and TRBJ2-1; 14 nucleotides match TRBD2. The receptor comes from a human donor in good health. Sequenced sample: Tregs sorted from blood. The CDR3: CATSRGLAGGRVEQFF. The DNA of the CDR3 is TGTGCCACCAGCAGAGGACTAGCGGGAGGGCGCGTTGAGCAGTTCTTC.